This TCR beta chain appears in the sequencing data of a study of T cell repertoires in cytomegalovirus infection. Overall study context: An indication of both CMV infection and matching HLA type came from public TCR beta signatures.

Each CDR3 protein gets one entry after TCRdb re-called the reads with MiXCR. The sample yields around 340,000 distinct CDR3 sequences, 25% to 35% seen once. To note about this clonotype: What it binds is unknown.

After removal of 2 bases from V and 11 bases from J, the junction contained 6 bases not matched to a gene. This CDR3 comprises 14 residues. Study-wide findings and caveats: Carriage of CMV together with the relevant HLA was identifiable through cumulative public TCR beta family frequency.

Source: cultured PBMCs, taken from culture after CMV antigen stimulation. The V call is TRBV12-3 or TRBV12-4, the J call TRBJ2-3; 11 bases fit TRBD2. The source of this sequence is a human donor in good health (CMV status not recorded). Some clones in this sample may be carry-over from other donors' samples. CDR3 in amino acids: CASSLTSGSIRQYF. In DNA form, the CDR3 reads TGTGCCAGCAGTTTAACTAGCGGGAGCATTAGGCAGTATTTT.